The sequence of this T cell receptor (beta chain) was determined in a study of CD8 T cells in Susac syndrome. RNA totalling about 0.45 to 1 ug underwent reverse transcription with random hexamers. MiXCR was run by TCRdb on the immunoSEQ multiplex PCR reads, yielding one entry per CDR3 protein. The data contain roughly 400,000 distinct CDR3 sequences, 85% of them seen just once; the ten biggest clones take up 0.12%. V lost 4 bases to trimming and J lost 7 bases, with 13 bases between them. The germline gives CDR1 SQVTM, CDR2 ANQGSEA. CDR3 size: 12 residues. What was sequenced was CD8+ T cells from PBMCs. V and J are TRBV29-1 and TRBJ1-1; a weak D match, TRBD1 (5 bases). This clonotype was obtained from a human donor with multiple sclerosis. The DNA for the CDR3 is TGCAGCGTTGTCCGCAGGGCAGATGAAGCTTTCTTT. Residues: CSVVRRADEAFF. Using reference TRBV29-1 and TRBJ1-1 for the parts outside the CDR3, the full variable domain is SAVISQKPSRDICQRGTSLTIQCQVDSQVTMMFWYRQQPGQSLTLIATANQGSEATYESGFVIDKFPISRPNLTFSTLTVSNMSPEDSSIYLCSVVRRADEAFFGQGTRLTVV.